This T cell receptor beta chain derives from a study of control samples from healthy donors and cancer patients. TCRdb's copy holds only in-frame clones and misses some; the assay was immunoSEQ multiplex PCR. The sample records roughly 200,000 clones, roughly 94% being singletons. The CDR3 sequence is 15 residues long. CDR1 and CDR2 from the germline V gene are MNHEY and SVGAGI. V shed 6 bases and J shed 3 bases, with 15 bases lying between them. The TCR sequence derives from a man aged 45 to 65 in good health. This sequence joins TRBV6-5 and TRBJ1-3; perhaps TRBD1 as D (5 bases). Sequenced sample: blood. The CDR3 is CASRPPGQGGNTIYF. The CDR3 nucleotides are TGTGCCAGCAGGCCCCCGGGGCAAGGTGGAAACACCATATATTTT.